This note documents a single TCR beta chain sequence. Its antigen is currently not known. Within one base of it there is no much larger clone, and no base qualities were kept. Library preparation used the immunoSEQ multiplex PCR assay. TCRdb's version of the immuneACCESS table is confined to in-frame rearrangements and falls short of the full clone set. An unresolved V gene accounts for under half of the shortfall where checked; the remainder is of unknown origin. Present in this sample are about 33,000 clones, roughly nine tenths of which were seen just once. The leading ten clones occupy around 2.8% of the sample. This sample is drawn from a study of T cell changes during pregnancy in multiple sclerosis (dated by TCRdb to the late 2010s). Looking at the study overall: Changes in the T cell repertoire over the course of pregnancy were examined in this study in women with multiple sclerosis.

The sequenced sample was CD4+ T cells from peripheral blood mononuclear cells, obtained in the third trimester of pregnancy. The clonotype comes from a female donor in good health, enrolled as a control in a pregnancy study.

This receptor has the CDR3 CASSLSDRDYEQYF. The nucleotides read TGCGCCAGCAGCTTATCTGACAGGGACTACGAGCAGTACTTC. The chain joins TRBV5-1 to TRBJ2-7, with 7 bases aligning to TRBD1. From the cysteine through the phenylalanine, the CDR3 covers 14 amino acids. Only CDR3 DNA remains: 42 bases, in frame from the first base. In the germline V gene, CDR1 corresponds to SGHRS and CDR2 to YFSETQ. V ends up 2 bases short and J 3 bases short, with an unmatched junction base count of 5.